The clone carrying this T cell receptor (beta chain) was detected only once. This sample was included in a study of blood T cell repertoires in COVID-19. Whole-study context: Acute-phase and convalescent COVID-19 samples originated in the United States, Italy and Spain. PBMCs, B-cell-depleted T cells, or T cells provided the cDNA or gDNA that made up the material.

It was during active infection that Seattle patients were enrolled and then longitudinally followed. The germline gives CDR1 SNHLY, CDR2 FYNNEI. J gave up 7 bases and V 2 bases, and 5 bases lay outside the gene matches. This CDR3 region has 14 residues. Authors' analysis steps: Estimates of nucleated cell counts were drawn from the amplification of reference gene primers. Sequencing used immunoSEQ multiplex PCR; TCRdb keeps in-frame clones, though not all of them. V and J calls and clone size follow that table, whereas D and trimming were derived from the DNA. The table has 200,000 to 300,000 clones, about nine tenths seen once.

The sample consisted of peripheral blood. The sequence came from a man aged 25 to 40 with COVID-19, enrolled during active disease. The J gene is TRBJ1-2, the V gene TRBV2; TRBD1 aligns across 9 bases. CDR3 coding DNA: TGTGCCAGCAGTGAACTGGACAGGGGTGGTGGCTACACCTTC. Translation gives CASSELDRGGGYTF.